These 27 T cell receptor beta chains originate from one sample sequenced in a study of breast tumors, draining lymph nodes, adjacent tissues. TCRdb reprocessed the multiplex PCR reads with MiXCR, giving one entry per CDR3 protein. This sample has around 290,000 distinct CDR3 sequences, with roughly 30% found just once. Axillary draining lymph nodes of breast cancer patients supplied the node samples. Material: axillary lymph node tissue. These receptors were taken from a female donor with breast cancer. Some clones in this sample may be carry-over from other donors' samples.

Only a few counts were recorded for this clonotype. V and J are TRBV30 and TRBJ2-2, with TRBD2 identical over 7 bases. J lost 3 bases, V lost 0 bases, and 4 bases had no gene match. The CDR3 is made up of 15 amino acids. Germline CDR1 is GTSNPN and CDR2 is SVGIG (reference sequence). The CDR3 is CAWSVLAGDTGELFF. CDR3 nucleotide sequence: TGTGCCTGGAGTGTGCTCGCGGGAGACACCGGGGAGCTGTTTTTT.

This clonotype was detected ten times or more. V is TRBV20-1 and J is TRBJ2-1, with D hard to call. The V end lost 4 bases, the J end lost 5 bases, and 9 bases lay between the germline ends. This CDR3 spans 12 amino acids. In germline, CDR1 is DFQATT, CDR2 SNEGSKA (reference sequence). CDR3 loop: CSATNDNNEQFF. The CDR3 nucleotides read TGCAGTGCTACTAATGACAACAATGAGCAGTTCTTC.

The chain combines TRBV7-9 with TRBJ1-3; D possibly corresponds to TRBD1 (6 bases). In germline, CDR1 is SEHNR, CDR2 FQNEAQ (reference sequence). The CDR3 totals 15 residues. Trimming shortened V by 7 bases and J by 4 bases, and 17 bases separated the two germline ends. For the CDR3, the DNA is TGTGCCAGCACACTCCAGGGGACGGCCGGAAACACCATATATTTT. Protein sequence: CASTLQGTAGNTIYF.

This clonotype was seen repeatedly, ten times or more. This chain uses TRBV13 with TRBJ1-3, with D possibly matching TRBD1 (6 bases). This CDR3 comprises 16 residues. Looked up from germline, CDR1 is PRHDT and CDR2 is FYEKMQ (reference sequence). The V and J ends lost 2 bases and 4 bases respectively, with 15 bases between them. CDR3 nucleotides: TGTGCCAGCAGCTTATCCCCGGGGGCGCGGGGAAACACCATATATTTT. This encodes CASSLSPGARGNTIYF.

This clonotype was observed at least ten times. The chain joins TRBV19 to TRBJ2-7; TRBD1 matches at 8 bases. V trimming: 7 bases; J trimming: 3 bases; junction bases outside the gene matches: 14. Per the germline V gene, CDR1 is LNHDA and CDR2 is SQIVND (reference sequence). CDR3 size: 16 residues. In nucleotides, the CDR3 is TGTGCCAGTATCACAGCGACAGGGGAATTAAACTACGAGCAGTACTTC. Residues: CASITATGELNYEQYF.

This clonotype has at least ten counts. The V and J genes are TRBV29-1 and TRBJ2-3; D unresolved. The CDR3 loop spans 11 amino acids. V lost 6 bases, J lost 3 bases, and 7 bases lay in between. Germline values: CDR1 SQVTM, CDR2 ANQGSEA. CDR3 region: CSVGATDTQYF. CDR3 DNA sequence: TGCAGCGTGGGCGCAACAGATACGCAGTATTTT.

For this clonotype: The junction differs from germline at one of its ends, possibly a read error. The chain is built from TRBV10-3 and TRBJ1-4; no definite D call. Germline V gene lookup returns CDR1 ENHRY and CDR2 SYGVKD. This CDR3 contains 16 residues. The CDR3 loop reads CVIGDMGRPTNEKLFF. The CDR3 bases are TGTGTCATCGGGGATATGGGTCGTCCAACTAATGAAAAACTGTTTTTT.

This rearrangement joins TRBV7-2 to TRBJ1-1, with D unclear. Trimming pared 0 bases from V and 7 bases from J, leaving 12 bases between. Germline assignment: CDR1 SGHTA and CDR2 FQGNSA. The CDR3 consists of 14 residues. As DNA, the CDR3 is TGTGCCAGCAGCTTAGCGTCCCAGACAAGTGAAGCTTTCTTT. It is translated as CASSLASQTSEAFF.

With respect to this clonotype: Being one base from a much bigger clone, this may be a read error. The chain carries TRBV5-1 and TRBJ1-4, with a tentative D call TRBD1 (6 bases). The germline V gene encodes CDR1 SGHRS and CDR2 YFSETQ. The CDR3 sequence is 14 residues long. The CDR3 DNA is TGCGCCAGCAGCCCGGGGGCCCCTAATGAAGAACTGTTTTTT. Translating it yields CASSPGAPNEELFF. The full variable domain, rest sourced from reference TRBV5-1 and TRBJ1-4, is KAGVTQTPRYLIKTRGQQVTLSCSPISGHRSVSWYQQTPGQGLQFLFEYFSETQRNKGNFPGRFSGRQFSNSRSEMNVSTLELGDSALYLCASSPGAPNEELFFGSGTQLSVL.

This clonotype has at least ten counts. V and J are TRBV20-1 and TRBJ2-7, with D perhaps matching TRBD2 (6 bases). CDR3 length: 15 amino acids. The V and J ends lost 6 bases and 3 bases respectively, with 21 bases between them. Germline V gene data show CDR1 as DFQATT and CDR2 as SNEGSKA (reference sequence). CDR3 DNA sequence: TGCAGTGCGGACGGGAGAGGAATTCTTGGCTACGAGCAGTACTTC. The encoded protein is CSADGRGILGYEQYF.

The V and J genes are TRBV6-5 and TRBJ1-3, with TRBD1 as a possible D gene (5 bases). Trimming took 4 bases from V and 9 from J, leaving 22 bases between them. The CDR3 has 16 residues. From germline, CDR1 is MNHEY and CDR2 SVGAGI. Here the CDR3 reads CASSSGELGGGGTIYF. As DNA, the CDR3 is TGTGCCAGCAGTTCCGGGGAGTTGGGCGGCGGGGGCACCATATATTTT.

This chain uses TRBV19 with TRBJ1-2, with D tentatively TRBD1 (6 bases). The germline V gene has CDR1 LNHDA and CDR2 SQIVND (reference sequence). This CDR3 comprises 13 residues. V was pared by 2 bases and J by 4 bases, with 8 bases between. This chain's CDR3 is CASSIQGRYGYTF. The CDR3 DNA follows: TGTGCCAGTAGTATACAGGGGCGCTATGGCTACACCTTC.

In its sample, this clonotype was seen many times. The V gene is TRBV28, the J gene TRBJ2-1, with D perhaps given as TRBD1 or TRBD2 (5 bases each). Trimming removed 5 bases from V and 15 bases from J, with 17 bases in between. Germline CDR1 reads MDHEN; CDR2 reads SYDVKM. The CDR3 contains 12 residues. The CDR3 protein is CASSLTRGVWFF. The CDR3 nucleotides are TGTGCCAGCAGTCTCACAAGAGGGGTTTGGTTCTTC.

This clonotype was counted at least ten times. V gene TRBV11-3 combines with J gene TRBJ2-2; the D gene is possibly TRBD2 (6 bases). V lost 5 bases, J lost 4 bases, and 11 bases lay in between. Germline-derived CDR1 and CDR2 are SGHNT and YENEEA. This CDR3 spans 14 amino acids. CDR3 in DNA: TGTGCCAGCAGCCAGCGGGTAACCACCGGGGAGCTGTTTTTT. Translation gives CASSQRVTTGELFF.

In this sample, this clonotype turned up many times. The rearrangement joins TRBV7-9 to TRBJ2-7, with D perhaps TRBD1 or TRBD2 (6 bases each). The CDR3 is made up of 13 amino acids. V lost 2 bases, J lost 6 bases, and 11 bases lay in between. Germline assignment: CDR1 SEHNR and CDR2 FQNEAQ (reference sequence). The CDR3 spells CASSLRGEREQYF. The CDR3 DNA reads as TGTGCCAGCAGCTTAAGGGGGGAACGCGAGCAGTACTTC. Using reference TRBV7-9 and TRBJ2-7 for the parts outside the CDR3, the full variable domain is DTGVSQNPRHKITKRGQNVTFRCDPISEHNRLYWYRQTLGQGPEFLTYFQNEAQLEKSRLLSDRFSAERPKGSFSTLEIQRTEQGDSAMYLCASSLRGEREQYFGPGTRLTVT.

The chain couples TRBV11-1 to TRBJ2-3, with D unclear. V lost 5 bases and J 3 bases, leaving 15 bases between the germline ends. Germline CDR1 SGHAT, CDR2 FQDESV (reference sequence). The CDR3 has 15 residues. DNA for the CDR3: TGTGCCAGCAGCGGGGATGGACGGGTAACAGATACGCAGTATTTT. It specifies CASSGDGRVTDTQYF.

This clonotype was detected many times. This chain connects TRBV5-1 to TRBJ1-2, with 8 bases matching TRBD1. With 1 base clipped from V and 4 bases from J, the junction kept 3 bases outside the gene matches. CDR1 SGHRS and CDR2 YFSETQ come from the germline V gene. There are 14 residues in the CDR3. The CDR3 protein is CASSLRGQGYGYTF. CDR3 bases: TGCGCCAGCAGCTTGCGTGGACAGGGCTATGGCTACACCTTC.

In this sample, this clonotype turned up many times. The V call is TRBV20-1, the J call TRBJ2-3; TRBD2 might be the D (5 bases). The CDR3 spans 15 residues. Germline lookup yields CDR1 DFQATT and CDR2 SNEGSKA (reference sequence). The germline V and J ends were trimmed by 4 bases and 4 bases, with 18 bases remaining between them. For the CDR3, the DNA is TGCAGTGCTAAGGAGTCGACGGGGATAGCAGATACGCAGTATTTT. This translates into CSAKESTGIADTQYF.

Concerning this clonotype: A read error is possible here, since a much larger clone lies one base away. The chain carries TRBV28 and TRBJ2-7; no definite D call. CDR1 and CDR2 from the germline V gene are MDHEN and SYDVKM. CDR3 size: 9 residues. Trimming removed 9 bases from V and 4 bases from J, with 4 bases in between. This CDR3 reads CARGYEQYF. The CDR3 DNA reads as TGTGCCAGAGGTTACGAGCAGTACTTC. The variable domain in full, with the rest retrieved from reference TRBV28 and TRBJ2-7, is DVKVTQSSRYLVKRTGEKVFLECVQDMDHENMFWYRQDPGLGLRLIYFSYDVKMKEKGDIPEGYSVSREKKERFSLILESASTNQTSMYLCARGYEQYFGPGTRLTVT.

The genes are TRBV15 and TRBJ2-2; 8 positions match TRBD1. The germline gives CDR1 LNHNV, CDR2 YYDKDF (reference sequence). This CDR3 has 15 amino acids. The V and J ends lost 0 bases and 4 bases, in that order; junction bases with no gene match: 1. CDR3 sequence: CATSRDQGATGELFF. The CDR3 nucleotides read TGTGCCACCAGCAGAGACCAGGGGGCCACCGGGGAGCTGTTTTTT.

This clonotype was counted ten times or more. The chain links TRBV24-1 to TRBJ1-2, with TRBD1 matching over 8 bases. Germline V gives CDR1 KGHDR, CDR2 SFDVKD. The CDR3 runs 18 residues. V shed 4 bases and J 1 base; nucleotides not matched to a gene: 13. The CDR3 region has the DNA TGTGCCACCAGTGACCGACCCGGGACAGGAAACGTTAACTATGGCTACACCTTC. Protein product: CATSDRPGTGNVNYGYTF.

Notes on this clonotype: Lacking the conserved final phenylalanine or tryptophan, this CDR3 likely reflects a read error. The gene calls are TRBV6-6 and TRBJ2-7; no reliable D call. This CDR3 is 14 amino acids long. Germline V gene data show CDR1 as MNHNY and CDR2 as SVGAGI (reference sequence). Trimming cost V 6 bases and J 6 bases, with 18 bases left between them. The CDR3 bases are TGTGCCAGCAGACCCCCCGGAACTGGCTCCGAGCAGTACCTC. It codes for CASRPPGTGSEQYL.

Points on this clonotype: This may come from a read error, since a much larger clone is one base off. The chain joins TRBV5-1 to TRBJ2-7, with D maybe TRBD2 (6 bases). The germline V gene encodes CDR1 SGHRS and CDR2 YFSETQ. This CDR3 is built from 12 residues. DNA of the CDR3: TGCGCCAGCAGCTTGGCCACGGGGGAGCACTACTTC. As protein: CASSLATGEHYF.

About this clonotype itself: A much larger clone differs from this one at a single base, so this may be a read error. The chain recombines TRBV6-2 or TRBV6-3 with TRBJ1-6; perhaps TRBD1 as D (5 bases). The germline V gene has CDR1 MNHEY and CDR2 SVGEGT. The V and J ends lost 4 bases and 9 bases respectively, with 16 bases between them. This CDR3 has 15 amino acids. CDR3 protein: CASSSGGGFSSPLHF. CDR3 in DNA: TGTGCCAGCAGTTCCGGTGGGGGGTTTAGTTCACCCCTCCACTTT.

This clonotype was recorded at least ten times. The genes are TRBV5-1 and TRBJ2-7; D possibly corresponds to TRBD1 (6 bases). Germline CDR1 is SGHRS and CDR2 is YFSETQ. The V end lost 7 bases, the J end lost 7 bases, and 12 bases lay between the germline ends. The CDR3 extends over 11 amino acids. The CDR3 sequence is CASQGSEEQYF. The CDR3 DNA reads TGCGCCAGCCAGGGGTCGGAGGAGCAGTACTTC.

This chain connects TRBV12-5 to TRBJ2-7; TRBD2 agrees at 9 bases. The CDR3 length is 15 residues. V dropped 3 bases and J dropped 3; count of bases not matched to a gene: 6. Germline V CDR1 and CDR2: LGHNT, FRNRAP. CDR3 amino acids: CASGFRGSGGYEQYF. DNA of the CDR3: TGTGCTAGTGGTTTCCGTGGTAGCGGGGGCTACGAGCAGTACTTC.

As to this clonotype: Sequence at one end of the junction differs from germline and may be a read error. The chain has TRBV19 and TRBJ1-4, with D possibly TRBD1 on 5 matching bases. There are 15 residues in the CDR3. Germline V gene data show CDR1 as LNHDA and CDR2 as SQIVND (reference sequence). The CDR3 DNA is TGTGCCGGTAGTATTAAGGGTCGACAGCGTGAAAAACTGTTCTTT. This gives the protein CAGSIKGRQREKLFF.